The source of this T cell receptor beta chain is a study of control samples from healthy donors and cancer patients. The CDR3 extends over 15 amino acids. The germline gives CDR1 GTSNPN, CDR2 SVGIG (reference sequence). The V segment lost 2 bases and the J segment 5 bases; nucleotides outside the gene matches: 8. Assay: immunoSEQ multiplex PCR; the TCRdb copy retains only in-frame clones and omits some. The sample lists around 100,000 clones; more than 75% were seen once. The sequencing sample was made of blood. This clonotype was sampled from a woman between 50 and 59 years old in good health. The chain is built from TRBV30 and TRBJ1-5; 8 bases are a match to TRBD1. The CDR3 nucleotides are TGTGCCTGGAGTAAAACGACAGGGGTGGATCAGCCCCAGCATTTT. Its translation: CAWSKTTGVDQPQHF. Using reference TRBV30 and TRBJ1-5 for the parts outside the CDR3, the full variable domain is SQTIHQWPATLVQPVGSPLSLECTVEGTSNPNLYWYRQAAGRGLQLLFYSVGIGQISSEVPQNLSASRPQDRQFILSSKKLLLSDSGFYLCAWSKTTGVDQPQHFGDGTRLSIL.